This TCR beta chain is from a study of cytomegalovirus exposure and HLA in healthy donors (dated by TCRdb to about 2017). About the study as a whole: An earlier analysis of 587 of the donors reported about 290 Gb of sequence data and 100 million to 140 million unique TCR beta sequences from about 180 million T cells. All discovery cohort repertoires had been generated using a single sequencing platform. Along with the 666-subject first cohort, a separate validation cohort of around 120 different subjects was used. In a later analysis, previously published TCR beta repertoires from 666 donors were re-analyzed and high-resolution HLA genotyping was added so that TCR occurrence patterns could be studied. A later genetic analysis took genome-wide SNP genotypes for about 55% of the roughly 670 donors and used that subset as a discovery cohort. Rather than using new phenotypic data, the later analysis identified candidate immune exposures from TCR beta sequences and from how often those sequences occurred across donors. An earlier analysis of 500 to 750 of the donors applied high-throughput TCR beta sequencing to assess whether each TCR beta V gene segment acted as functional or pseudogenic. To predict cytomegalovirus infection status, the study combined high-throughput TCR immunosequencing, statistical association of individual TCRs with disease status, and machine learning. The number of typed donors differed by locus: roughly 629-640 for A, B, C, DRB1 and DQB1; approximately 520 for DQA1; roughly 600 for DPA1; and roughly 450 for DPB1. Of the approximately 400 genotyped donors, approximately 80% fell in the genetic ancestry cluster associated with self-reported Caucasian donors. The study used immunosequencing to profile the T cell repertoires of under 700 subjects and linked those repertoires to cytomegalovirus serostatus. The aim of the study was to test whether cataloging public T cell receptors could identify signatures of past pathogen exposure. Both class I and class II loci were covered by HLA typing, at four-digit resolution. Roughly 320 gigabases of sequencing data and 75 million to 85 million unique TCR sequences made up an early release that covered several hundred HLA-typed donors. Alongside the repertoire data, information on donor age, sex, ethnicity and CMV serostatus was compiled. Several DR-DQ haplotypes were handled as single units for association and clustering because linkage in the cohort was strong. On average, roughly 250,000 unique TCR beta nucleotide sequences were sequenced per donor among 398 genotyped donors of the cohort, with 15% to 20% of those sequences being non-productive. What the authors observed across the whole study: Some IMGT-functional V segments, including TRBV6-2 and TRBV6-3, could not be told apart with the 87-base-pair reads, so those segments were excluded. Correlated functional status among segregating V segments might be attributable to linkage disequilibrium, but an unknown experimental factor could not be ruled out. Because HLA typing was missing for some donors at each locus, association tests included only the typed subset. A later genetic analysis associated a missense DCLRE1C variant with V-gene and J-gene trimming of TCR beta chains, and an independent cohort replicated the association. Most TCR sequences were seen in very few donors, while some public TCRs were found in many individuals. According to a later analysis, parvovirus B19, influenza, CMV and Epstein-Barr virus appeared linked to several top co-occurrence clusters. An earlier analysis of around 600 of the donors showed that most TCR beta V segments appeared in productive rearrangements either about 90% or about 30% of the time, which broadly matched IMGT annotations. According to a later genetic analysis, donors in an Asian-associated ancestry cluster had fewer N-insertions in productive TCRs than the approximately 690-donor mean. The authors suggested that the approach could potentially be extended to other disease states and immunological phenotypes. The only immune exposure information available for the cohort was CMV serostatus. A further reported finding was that TCR beta sequences accurately predicted the HLA-A and HLA-B alleles for most subjects in the first cohort. In a later analysis, HLA-associated TCR beta chains were found to be more clonally expanded and to have lower generation probabilities than equally common non-associated chains. Because counts were too low, seventeen rarely observed V segments, including chromosome 9 orphons, were excluded from the earlier analysis of 587 of the donors. Sequencing depth was assumed to be roughly uniform across donors in the presence/absence analyses, though that assumption may not hold. The study gave a list of some 150 TCR beta chains associated with cytomegalovirus. When HLA alleles, especially DR and DQ, strongly co-occurred, TCR associations were difficult to assign to individual alleles. In vitro tests confirmed that a few of the cytomegalovirus-associated TCR beta chains recognize cytomegalovirus antigens. A later analysis associated about 16,000 TCR beta sequences with specific HLA alleles at a false discovery rate of 0.05. The classifier was reported to diagnose cytomegalovirus status with high specificity and sensitivity in both the original and validation cohorts. According to a later analysis, TCR association rates differed among HLA loci, with DRB1 alleles showing the most associated TCRs and HLA-C alleles showing the fewest. Most CMV-associated TCR beta chains appeared to be HLA-restricted in a later analysis, and the HLA associations seemed to be driven largely by CMV exposure. The sequencing pipeline was judged likely to have produced a cluster of highly shared sequence variants as a technical artifact. The cohort was sequenced for TCR beta chains only, and without alpha or paired-chain data the features that could be detected were limited.

The protocol used for the library was the immunoSEQ multiplex PCR assay. For the multiplex PCR, a mixture combining 60 forward primers for TCR Vbeta segments and 13 reverse primers for TCR Jbeta segments was used. The CDR3 region of rearranged TCR beta genes was amplified from genomic DNA by a multiplex PCR assay. The amplified TCR beta libraries were sequenced on the Illumina HiSeq System as 87-base-pair reads. The paper's data handling went like this. A later analysis counted some 74 million unique TCR beta chains across the 640 or so repertoires, and some 11 million of these chains were shared by at least two donors. A nearest-neighbor algorithm error-corrected the raw reads and collapsed the reads into unique sequences, merging closely related sequences to remove PCR and sequencing errors. Alignment of CDR3 sequences to IMGT reference sequences was used to assign V, D and J gene segments. For a sequence to be retained, a match of at least six nucleotides to both a V gene segment and a J gene segment was required. Rearrangements were called productive when the CDR3 lacked stop codons and stayed in frame with V and J; all others were non-productive. Following IMGT convention, CDR3 was defined as the stretch from the second conserved V-encoded cysteine to the conserved J-encoded phenylalanine. In an earlier analysis of approximately 590 of the donors, sequences lacking an unambiguous match to a single V gene segment were excluded. In an earlier analysis of several hundred of the donors, V segments were called functional above 56.7% productive rearrangements and were called segregating when the between-donor standard deviation exceeded 5%. To diagnose cytomegalovirus status from the catalog of TCR beta chain sequences, a statistical classification framework was built. V and J gene assignment, in a later analysis, came from comparing TCR nucleotide sequences with IMGT/GENE-DB human TR gene sequences. The TCRdist pipeline was used in a later analysis to assign CDR3 sequences and most-parsimonious VDJ recombination scenarios. In a later analysis, each TCR beta chain was defined by its CDR3 amino acid sequence together with its V-gene family, and reads lacking a unique V-gene family were excluded. As a way to deal with suspected cross-contamination and a sequencing artifact, a later analysis dropped nearly 600 nucleotide sequences that were highly shared and had low generation probability. For each public chain, a later analysis derived a clonal expansion index from normalized ranks of inferred template counts within each repertoire. A later analysis computed generation probabilities with a VDJ recombination model fitted to out-of-frame rearrangements, and checked the results against IGoR. In a later analysis, TCR-TCR, TCR-HLA and TCR-CMV co-occurrence was scored with hypergeometric tests, and a repertoire-size bias correction was applied to TCR pairs. False discovery rates were estimated in a later analysis by permuting HLA or CMV assignments 20 times. A later analysis grouped co-occurring TCRs with DBSCAN, adding TCRdist sequence similarity when clustering within HLA-allele-positive subsets. For co-occurrence clustering, repertoires with fewer than 30,000 or more than 120,000 public chains were excluded, along with about five repertoires with anomalous nucleotide sharing. TCRdb re-hosts the immuneACCESS table, in-frame sequences only. Its copies lack some clones; in the studies checked, an unresolved V gene accounts for under half of them, and the cause for the rest is not known. V and J calls and clone size come straight from that table; D and trimming were deduced from the DNA. Present in this sample are some 160,000 clones, roughly 87% of which were seen just once. Approximately 0.55% of the sample is taken by the ten largest.

For CDR1 and CDR2, the germline V gene lists MDHEN and SYDVKM. The CDR3 numbers 14 residues from cysteine through phenylalanine. Only the CDR3 portion is preserved as DNA: 42 bases, with reading frame beginning at the first base. The V end loses 2 bases and the J end loses 1 base, and a stretch of 9 bases separates them. The cohort was made up of under 800 healthy bone marrow donors. Cohort members were all nominally healthy when sampled, although unrecorded immune exposures were likely present. The donor tested CMV seronegative, placing the donor among the approximately 360 seronegative members of the cohort. A peripheral blood sample was collected from each donor, and TCR beta sequencing was performed on peripheral blood mononuclear cells. Genomic DNA extraction from the blood cell samples was performed with the Qiagen DNeasy Blood Extraction Kit. Points on this clone: Which antigen it targets is not known. No quality values exist for individual bases; no much larger clone is one base distant.

The source material was PBMCs. The sequence links TRBV28 to TRBJ2-7; perhaps TRBD1 is the D gene, with 6 bases matching. This receptor was taken from a woman between 45 and 65 years old in good health and CMV-seronegative. The DNA sequence reads TGTGCCAGCAGTTTACTGGACAGTTCCTACGAGCAGTACTTC. This codes for CASSLLDSSYEQYF. When the CDR3 is completed using the reference TRBV28 and TRBJ2-7 genes on either side, the full variable domain is DVKVTQSSRYLVKRTGEKVFLECVQDMDHENMFWYRQDPGLGLRLIYFSYDVKMKEKGDIPEGYSVSREKKERFSLILESASTNQTSMYLCASSLLDSSYEQYFGPGTRLTVT.